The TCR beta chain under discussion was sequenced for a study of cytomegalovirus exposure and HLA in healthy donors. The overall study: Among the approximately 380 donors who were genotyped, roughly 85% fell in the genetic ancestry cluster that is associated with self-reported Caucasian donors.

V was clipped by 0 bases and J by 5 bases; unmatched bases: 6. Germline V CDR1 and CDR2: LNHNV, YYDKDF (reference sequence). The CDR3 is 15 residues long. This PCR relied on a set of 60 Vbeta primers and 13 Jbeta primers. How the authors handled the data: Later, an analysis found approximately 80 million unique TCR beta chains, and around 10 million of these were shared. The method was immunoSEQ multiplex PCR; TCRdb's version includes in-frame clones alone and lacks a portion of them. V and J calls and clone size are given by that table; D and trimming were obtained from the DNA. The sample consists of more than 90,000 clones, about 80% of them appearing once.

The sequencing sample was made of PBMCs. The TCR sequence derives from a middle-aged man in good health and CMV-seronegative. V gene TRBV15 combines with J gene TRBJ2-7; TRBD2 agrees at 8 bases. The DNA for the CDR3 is TGTGCCACCAGCAGAGATTACGGGGGGGCCCACGAGCAGTACTTC. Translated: CATSRDYGGAHEQYF.